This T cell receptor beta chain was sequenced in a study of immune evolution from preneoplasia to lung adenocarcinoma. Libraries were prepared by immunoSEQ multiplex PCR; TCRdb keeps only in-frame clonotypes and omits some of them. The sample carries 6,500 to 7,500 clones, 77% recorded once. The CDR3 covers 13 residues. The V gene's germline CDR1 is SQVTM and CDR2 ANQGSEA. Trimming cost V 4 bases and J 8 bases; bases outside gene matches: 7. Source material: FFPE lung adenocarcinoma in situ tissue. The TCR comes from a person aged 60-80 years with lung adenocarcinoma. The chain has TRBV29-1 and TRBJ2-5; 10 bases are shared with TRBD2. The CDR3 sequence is CSVVTSGDGTQYF. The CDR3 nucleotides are TGCAGCGTTGTTACTAGCGGGGATGGAACCCAGTACTTC.